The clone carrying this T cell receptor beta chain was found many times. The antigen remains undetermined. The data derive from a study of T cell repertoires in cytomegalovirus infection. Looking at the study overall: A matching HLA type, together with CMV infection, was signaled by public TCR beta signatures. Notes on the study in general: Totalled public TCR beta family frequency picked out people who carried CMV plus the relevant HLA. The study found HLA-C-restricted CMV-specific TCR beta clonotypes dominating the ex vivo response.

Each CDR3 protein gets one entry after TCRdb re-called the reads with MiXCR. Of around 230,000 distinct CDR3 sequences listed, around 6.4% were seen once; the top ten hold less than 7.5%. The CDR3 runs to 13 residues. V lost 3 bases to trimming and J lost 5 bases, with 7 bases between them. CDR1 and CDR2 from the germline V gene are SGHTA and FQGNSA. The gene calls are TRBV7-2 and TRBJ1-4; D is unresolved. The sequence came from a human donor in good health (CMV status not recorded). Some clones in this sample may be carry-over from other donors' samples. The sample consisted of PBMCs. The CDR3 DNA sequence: TGTGCCAGCAGCTTTGGCGGGAATGAAAAACTGTTTTTT. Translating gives CASSFGGNEKLFF.